Below are 28 T cell receptor beta chains sequenced from a single sample in a study of T cells in tumors after PD-1 blockade. The repertoire was sequenced with immunoSEQ multiplex PCR; TCRdb's copy has only in-frame clones and lacks some. The table lists around 19,000 clones, roughly 78% of them singletons. This specimen consisted of PBMCs, obtained before anti-PD-1 treatment. These receptors originate from a human donor with basal cell carcinoma.

This sequence joins TRBV9 and TRBJ2-7; either TRBD1 or TRBD2 may fit D (5 bases each). CDR3 size: 15 residues. Germline lookup yields CDR1 SGDLS and CDR2 YYNGEE. V dropped 0 bases and J dropped 0 bases, with 10 bases sitting between them. In DNA form, the CDR3 reads TGTGCCAGCAGCGTAGGATGGGGGAGCTCCTACGAGCAGTACTTC. Residues: CASSVGWGSSYEQYF.

This chain uses TRBV18 with TRBJ1-6, with 7 bases lining up with TRBD1. Germline V gene sequence: CDR1 KGHSH, CDR2 LQKENI. With V trimmed by 2 bases and J by 7 bases, 2 bases remained unmatched. The CDR3 loop spans 14 amino acids. As DNA, the CDR3 is TGTGCCAGCTCACCAACCAGGGGGAATTCACCCCTCCACTTT. It yields the protein CASSPTRGNSPLHF.

This chain uses TRBV27 with TRBJ2-3; 8 positions match TRBD2. Trimming removed 3 bases from V and 8 bases from J; junction bases left unmatched: 10. This CDR3 is 15 amino acids long. Germline-derived CDR1 and CDR2 are MNHEY and SMNVEV (reference sequence). CDR3 in amino acids: CASSFMSGGAGTQYF. DNA for the CDR3: TGTGCCAGCAGTTTTATGTCCGGGGGGGCAGGTACGCAGTATTTT.

This chain connects TRBV27 to TRBJ2-7; D unresolved. The germline gives CDR1 MNHEY, CDR2 SMNVEV (reference sequence). The CDR3 extends over 15 amino acids. V gave up 0 bases and J gave up 0 bases, with 9 bases separating them. This CDR3 is CASSLSIPASYEQYF. CDR3 DNA sequence: TGTGCCAGCAGTTTATCTATCCCCGCCTCCTACGAGCAGTACTTC.

This chain uses TRBV7-3 with TRBJ2-3; 16 positions match TRBD2. CDR1 is SGHTA, CDR2 FQGTGA, per germline. The CDR3 totals 19 residues. The V segment lost 5 bases and the J segment 3 bases; nucleotides outside the gene matches: 11. The CDR3 reads CASSEGLAGGNSVTDTQYF. In DNA, the CDR3 is TGTGCCAGCAGCGAGGGACTAGCGGGAGGGAATAGTGTAACAGATACGCAGTATTTT. The full variable domain, completed using reference TRBV7-3 and TRBJ2-3, is GAGVSQTPSNKVTEKGKYVELRCDPISGHTALYWYRQSLGQGPEFLIYFQGTGAADDSGLPNDRFFAVRPEGSVSTLKIQRTERGDSAVYLCASSEGLAGGNSVTDTQYFGPGTRLTVL.

The J gene is TRBJ2-7, the V gene TRBV7-9; no reliable D call. The CDR3 has 13 residues. Germline values: CDR1 SEHNR, CDR2 FQNEAQ (reference sequence). Trimming stripped 8 bases from V and 0 bases from J, with 11 bases between. CDR3: CASREESSYEQYF. CDR3 bases: TGTGCCAGCCGAGAGGAGAGCTCCTACGAGCAGTACTTC.

The rearrangement links TRBV10-3 to TRBJ1-1; no definite D call. CDR3 length equals 15 residues. Germline-derived CDR1 and CDR2 are ENHRY and SYGVKD. The V end lost 3 bases, the J end lost 3 bases, and 14 bases lay between the germline ends. The CDR3 bases are TGTGCCATCAGTGATCCGAACTTTATTGACACTGAAGCTTTCTTT. Translating it yields CAISDPNFIDTEAFF.

For this clone: At one of its ends the junction is not consistent with the germline gene, which may arise from a read error. Additional DNA sequences in this sample encode the identical CDR3. This chain links TRBV2 with TRBJ2-1; 8 bases are a match to TRBD2. The CDR3 has 19 amino acids. CDR1 SNHLY and CDR2 FYNNEI come from the germline V gene. CDR3 nucleotides: TGTCCCAGCAGTCACGGGGGGGCGCGGGTGGGGAGCTCCTACAATGAGCAGTTCTTC. Amino acids: CPSSHGGARVGSSYNEQFF. The full variable domain, in which reference TRBV2 and TRBJ2-1 provide the parts outside the CDR3, is EPEVTQTPSHQVTQMGQEVILRCVPISNHLYFYWYRQILGQKVEFLVSFYNNEISEKSEIFDDQFSVERPDGSNFTLKIRSTKLEDSAMYFCPSSHGGARVGSSYNEQFFGPGTRLTVL.

V is TRBV19 and J is TRBJ2-1; no definite D call. This CDR3 region has 10 residues. Germline loops: CDR1 LNHDA, CDR2 SQIVND (reference sequence). V was shortened by 8 bases and J by 4 bases, with 3 bases between the two germline ends. The CDR3 sequence: CASGYNEQFF. In nucleotides, the CDR3 is TGTGCCAGTGGGTACAATGAGCAGTTCTTC.

V is TRBV18 and J is TRBJ1-3; a possible D gene is TRBD1 (6 bases). The V and J ends lost 6 bases and 6 bases respectively, with 12 bases between them. Germline loops: CDR1 KGHSH, CDR2 LQKENI. This CDR3 region has 13 residues. Written as DNA, the CDR3 is TGTGCCAGCTCGTTAAGGACAGAAAACACCATATATTTT. This codes for CASSLRTENTIYF.

The rearrangement uses TRBV2 and TRBJ2-5, with D perhaps being TRBD1 or TRBD2 (5 bases each). Per the germline V gene, CDR1 is SNHLY and CDR2 is FYNNEI. There are 15 residues in the CDR3. V lost 6 bases and J lost 5, with 19 bases in between. CDR3 DNA sequence: TGTGCCAGCAGCGCCGGGACGTCCGGTGGGGAGACCCAGTACTTC. This codes for CASSAGTSGGETQYF.

This chain links TRBV6-5 with TRBJ2-5; 7 bases agree with TRBD1. The CDR3 spans 15 residues. Trimming cost V 6 bases and J 5 bases; bases outside gene matches: 12. Germline CDR1 MNHEY, CDR2 SVGAGI. CDR3 amino acids: CASSGQERKGETQYF. In nucleotides, the CDR3 is TGTGCCAGCAGCGGACAGGAGAGGAAGGGGGAGACCCAGTACTTC.

The chain carries TRBV5-4 and TRBJ2-3; the match to TRBD2 covers 10 bases. J lost 6 bases, V lost 3 bases, and 4 bases had no gene match. Germline CDR1 reads SGHNT; CDR2 reads YYREEE (reference sequence). The CDR3 totals 14 residues. The CDR3 sequence: CASSSQREGDTQYF. The CDR3 nucleotides read TGTGCCAGCAGCTCCCAGCGGGAGGGTGATACGCAGTATTTT.

The chain is built from TRBV5-1 and TRBJ2-2; no definite D call. This CDR3 region has 14 residues. The V end was cut by 4 bases, the J end by 1 base, with 8 bases between. CDR1 is SGHRS, CDR2 YFSETQ, per germline. The CDR3 DNA reads as TGCGCCAGCAGCGCCTACAAGAACACCGGGGAGCTGTTTTTT. Protein sequence: CASSAYKNTGELFF.

The chain has TRBV27 and TRBJ1-5; D ambiguous. CDR1 MNHEY and CDR2 SMNVEV come from the germline V gene (reference sequence). The ends were cut back, 5 bases at V and 7 bases at J, with 18 bases in the middle. The CDR3 extends over 15 amino acids. DNA for the CDR3: TGTGCCAGCAGTCGAAGGGATGGCTTGGGGCAGCCCCAGCATTTT. Its protein product is CASSRRDGLGQPQHF.

V usage is TRBV4-1 and J usage is TRBJ1-1; no clear D gene. Deletions cut 1 base from V and 6 bases from J, with 15 bases between. Germline CDR1 reads MGHRA; CDR2 reads YSYEKL. The CDR3 totals 15 residues. The CDR3 region is CASSQVGSRVSEAFF. The DNA of the CDR3 is TGCGCCAGCAGCCAAGTGGGTTCCCGGGTCTCTGAAGCTTTCTTT.

V usage is TRBV3-1 (or the pseudogene TRBV3-2) and J usage is TRBJ1-2; possibly TRBD1 for D (5 bases). Trimming cost V 0 bases and J 2 bases, with 19 bases left between them. The CDR3 is 18 residues long. Germline assignment: CDR1 LGHDT and CDR2 YNNKEL (reference sequence). This CDR3 reads CASSQDKGIRLLNYGYTF. The CDR3 bases are TGTGCCAGCAGCCAAGATAAGGGGATCCGCCTCTTGAACTATGGCTACACCTTC.

V is TRBV19 and J is TRBJ2-5, with D perhaps matching TRBD1 (6 bases). This CDR3 contains 13 residues. Trimming shortened V by 6 bases and J by 5 bases, and 13 bases separated the two germline ends. Germline assignment: CDR1 LNHDA and CDR2 SQIVND (reference sequence). The CDR3 DNA follows: TGTGCCAGTAGCAACAGGGCCGTGGAGACCCAGTACTTC. Translating it yields CASSNRAVETQYF.

J is TRBJ2-5 and V is TRBV5-1, with D perhaps TRBD1 (5 bases). V shed 2 bases and J shed 5 bases, with 7 bases lying between them. The CDR3 sequence is 12 residues long. The germline V gene has CDR1 SGHRS and CDR2 YFSETQ. The CDR3 nucleotides read TGCGCCAGCAGCTTAAACAGGGAGACCCAGTACTTC. As protein: CASSLNRETQYF.

This clone was seen only once. The rearrangement joins TRBV28 to TRBJ2-7, with D possibly being TRBD1 (5 bases). Trimming pared 1 base from V and 4 bases from J, leaving 8 bases between. This CDR3 comprises 13 residues. Germline CDR1 reads MDHEN; CDR2 reads SYDVKM. CDR3 residues: CASSLSGLYEQYF. In DNA form, the CDR3 reads TGTGCCAGCAGTTTATCAGGGTTGTACGAGCAGTACTTC. The full variable domain, its missing parts supplied by reference TRBV28 and TRBJ2-7, is DVKVTQSSRYLVKRTGEKVFLECVQDMDHENMFWYRQDPGLGLRLIYFSYDVKMKEKGDIPEGYSVSREKKERFSLILESASTNQTSMYLCASSLSGLYEQYFGPGTRLTVT.

V and J are TRBV3-1 (or the pseudogene TRBV3-2) and TRBJ1-1; D may be TRBD1 (6 bases). Trimming pared 3 bases from V and 1 base from J, leaving 9 bases between. Germline lookup yields CDR1 LGHDT and CDR2 YNNKEL (reference sequence). This CDR3 spans 14 amino acids. Written as DNA, the CDR3 is TGTGCCAGCAGCCACCCGACAGGGAACACTGAAGCTTTCTTT. Residues: CASSHPTGNTEAFF.

The rearrangement links TRBV28 to TRBJ1-3; a possible D gene is TRBD1 (5 bases). Between the trimmed V and J ends, which lost 4 bases and 1 base, there was a span of 8 bases. The CDR3 covers 14 residues. CDR1 is MDHEN, CDR2 SYDVKM, per germline. Written as DNA, the CDR3 is TGTGCCAGCAGTTCCCCAGGGTCTGGAAACACCATATATTTT. Residues: CASSSPGSGNTIYF.

The genes are TRBV20-1 and TRBJ2-1; the match to TRBD2 covers 9 bases. Germline CDR1 DFQATT, CDR2 SNEGSKA (reference sequence). This CDR3 comprises 16 residues. The V gene end was trimmed by 3 bases and the J gene end by 0 bases; junction bases not matched to a gene: 6. CDR3 in amino acids: CSASSLAGLSYNEQFF. The DNA for the CDR3 is TGCAGTGCTAGTTCTCTAGCGGGACTCTCCTACAATGAGCAGTTCTTC.

There are a few counts of this clone. The J gene is TRBJ1-5, the V gene TRBV28; a possible D gene is TRBD1 (6 bases). In germline, CDR1 is MDHEN, CDR2 SYDVKM. With 5 bases removed from V and 5 bases from J, the gap between germline ends came to 19 bases. The CDR3 totals 16 residues. For the CDR3, the DNA is TGTGCCAGCAGTCCCAGAGGAGGGGGGGTTTATCAGCCCCAGCATTTT. Translation: CASSPRGGGVYQPQHF.

V is TRBV7-9 and J is TRBJ2-6; TRBD2 matches at 8 bases. CDR1 is SEHNR, CDR2 FQNEAQ, per germline (reference sequence). V lost 7 bases and J lost 1; bases outside the gene matches: 9. The CDR3 spans 17 residues. This CDR3 reads CASTTGGGSSGANVLTF. The CDR3 DNA reads TGTGCCAGCACCACCGGGGGGGGTTCTTCTGGGGCCAACGTCCTGACTTTC.

The chain has TRBV19 and TRBJ2-7; D is unresolved. Trimming removed 11 bases from V and 3 bases from J, with 26 bases in between. The germline CDR1 and CDR2 sequences are LNHDA and SQIVND (reference sequence). This CDR3 has 16 amino acids. CDR3 DNA: TGTGCCCGACCGCGACATTTCGTCGTCTCCCTCTACGAGCAGTACTTC. Its protein is CARPRHFVVSLYEQYF.

The genes are TRBV4-2 and TRBJ2-1; D may be TRBD2 (6 bases). Trimming cost V 3 bases and J 7 bases, with 10 bases left between them. The germline V gene encodes CDR1 LGHNA and CDR2 YNFKEQ. This CDR3 is built from 13 residues. The CDR3 nucleotides are TGTGCCAGCAGCCAGGCTAGCGTAAATGAGCAGTTCTTC. This translates into CASSQASVNEQFF.

This clone occurred a few times. A much more abundant neighbour one base away suggests this may be a read error. At the DNA level, this CDR3 is encoded by other sequences in the same sample as well. The CDR3 sequence is CPSCDGGAREGSSYNEQFF. The CDR3 DNA is TGTCCCAGCTGTGATGGGGGGGCGCGGGAGGGGAGCTCCTACAATGAGCAGTTCTTC. This chain connects TRBV2 to TRBJ2-1, with 9 bases aligning to TRBD2. Germline loops: CDR1 SNHLY, CDR2 FYNNEI. The CDR3 has 19 amino acids. The complete variable domain, with remaining parts taken from reference TRBV2 and TRBJ2-1, reads EPEVTQTPSHQVTQMGQEVILRCVPISNHLYFYWYRQILGQKVEFLVSFYNNEISEKSEIFDDQFSVERPDGSNFTLKIRSTKLEDSAMYFCPSCDGGAREGSSYNEQFFGPGTRLTVL.